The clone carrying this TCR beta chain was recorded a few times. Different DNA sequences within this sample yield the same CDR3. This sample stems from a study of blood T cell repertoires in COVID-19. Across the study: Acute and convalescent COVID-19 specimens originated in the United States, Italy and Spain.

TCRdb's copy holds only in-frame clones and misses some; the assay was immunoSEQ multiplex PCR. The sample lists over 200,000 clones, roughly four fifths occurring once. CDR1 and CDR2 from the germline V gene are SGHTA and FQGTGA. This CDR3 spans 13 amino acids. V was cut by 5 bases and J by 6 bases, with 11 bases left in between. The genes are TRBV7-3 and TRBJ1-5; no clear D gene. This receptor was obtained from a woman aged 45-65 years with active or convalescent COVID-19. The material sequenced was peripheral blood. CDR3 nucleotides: TGTGCCAGCAGCCCTCGTGAGGGTCAGCCCCAGCATTTT. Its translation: CASSPREGQPQHF.